A selection of T cell receptor beta chains follows, all from one sample in a study of blood T cell repertoires in COVID-19. Using immunoSEQ multiplex PCR, the repertoire was profiled, and TCRdb retains in-frame clones only, with some absent. Of around 180,000 clones listed, approximately 80% are singletons. Sequencing was performed on peripheral blood. The receptor set was obtained from a human donor in a cohort sampled during active COVID-19. CDR3s include the opening cysteine and the closing phenylalanine or tryptophan. The D gene is left open where the match is weak. Clone sizes are given selectively: once, few, many, or a class where the clone is expanded.

CDR3: CASSPQQGGSYEQYF
D: .
V: TRBV7-8
size: .

CDR3: CSASPRGKLFF
D: .
V: TRBV20-1
size: .

CDR3: CASSSAGTKETQYF
D: .
V: TRBV5-1
size: .

CDR3: CATSDLSTSGSTDTQYF
D: TRBD2
V: TRBV24-1
size: .

CDR3: CASSLGGFDGYTF
D: .
V: TRBV12-3/TRBV12-4
size: .

CDR3: CASSWQGMYEQYF
D: .
V: TRBV12-3/TRBV12-4
size: .

CDR3: CASSLMPAGGPGETQYF
D: TRBD2
V: TRBV11-2
size: .

CDR3: CASSQDRRADHYEQYF
D: .
V: TRBV4-2
size: few

CDR3: CASSYRTGGGSPLHF
D: TRBD1
V: TRBV6-6
size: few

CDR3: CASSTEQETQYF
D: .
V: TRBV5-4
size: .

CDR3: CASSFAGFGYEQYF
D: .
V: TRBV27
size: .

CDR3: CASSPETTGGNSGANVLTF
D: TRBD2
V: TRBV4-1
size: .

CDR3: CASSSQGTDSHEQYF
D: TRBD1
V: TRBV6-5
size: .

CDR3: CASITGTGEETQYF
D: TRBD1
V: TRBV7-9
size: .

CDR3: CASSQDRSSGNTIYF
D: .
V: TRBV4-3
size: .

CDR3: CASSTLAGIFGNTIYF
D: .
V: TRBV28
size: many

CDR3: CASSLFTGATAHTEAFF
D: TRBD1
V: TRBV6-6
size: .

CDR3: CASYTGTGKNQPQHF
D: TRBD1
V: TRBV28
size: .

CDR3: CASSITQGEQYF
D: TRBD1
V: TRBV7-2
size: .

CDR3: CASSRWAGTDTQYF
D: .
V: TRBV7-2
size: .

CDR3: CASSPTENYEQYF
D: .
V: TRBV6-2/TRBV6-3
size: .

CDR3: CASSLTSKGGGYF
D: .
V: TRBV12-3/TRBV12-4
size: .

CDR3: CASSQGTYANYGYTF
D: .
V: TRBV4-1
size: .

CDR3: CASSEYQAGGHSPLHF
D: .
V: TRBV25-1
size: .

CDR3: CASSPTTSGTGEQYF
D: TRBD2
V: TRBV5-1
size: once

CDR3: CASSRGRNEKLFF
D: .
V: TRBV7-2
size: .

CDR3: CATSRDDSALRNEQFF
D: .
V: TRBV15
size: .

CDR3: CASSQGVYEQYF
D: .
V: TRBV6-2/TRBV6-3
size: .

CDR3: CASSLGKSRTGMNTEAFF
D: TRBD1
V: TRBV7-9
size: .

CDR3: CASSIEGQGTSPLHF
D: TRBD1
V: TRBV19
size: .

CDR3: CASSLVWAGGSGELFF
D: TRBD2
V: TRBV7-2
size: once

CDR3: CASRSVGAPRLEQYF
D: .
V: TRBV5-1
size: few

CDR3: CASSQDLGYNEQFF
D: .
V: TRBV4-3
size: .

CDR3: CASSWGQGYEQYF
D: TRBD1
V: TRBV27
size: .

CDR3: CASSAQTGGNSPLHF
D: .
V: TRBV9
size: few

CDR3: CASSRGAGLNEKLFF
D: .
V: TRBV2
size: .

CDR3: CASSEPRQGSSYEQYF
D: TRBD1
V: TRBV25-1
size: .

CDR3: CASTTGGGSPNSPLHF
D: .
V: TRBV5-5
size: .

CDR3: CASSSALGQGSYEQYF
D: TRBD1
V: TRBV7-8
size: .

CDR3: CASSVGPGYNEQFF
D: .
V: TRBV9
size: .

CDR3: CASSLSAAGVVYGYTF
D: .
V: TRBV27
size: .

CDR3: CASSPETGMNTEAFF
D: .
V: TRBV18
size: .

CDR3: CASSFEDRGLHQPQHF
D: TRBD1
V: TRBV5-4
size: .

CDR3: CASSSSGGANTGELFF
D: TRBD2
V: TRBV6-6
size: once

CDR3: CASNPGTGIDTEAFF
D: TRBD1
V: TRBV11-2
size: .

CDR3: CASSSSGGGNTIYF
D: TRBD1
V: TRBV6-5
size: .

CDR3: CASSLEDRGPGGEQYF
D: TRBD2
V: TRBV11-2
size: .

CDR3: CASSYTGGTQPQHF
D: .
V: TRBV7-9
size: few

CDR3: CASSQVSGEKNIQYF
D: .
V: TRBV3-1/TRBV3-2
size: .

CDR3: CASSLLGQLGRSGSSYNEQFF
D: TRBD2
V: TRBV5-1
size: .

CDR3: CASSAQREQYF
D: .
V: TRBV7-6
size: .

CDR3: CASSSNEQYF
D: .
V: TRBV5-6
size: .

CDR3: CASSGQGVGQPQHF
D: TRBD1
V: TRBV6-2/TRBV6-3
size: once

CDR3: CASSLDPPSIGLAGEGGTYEQYF
D: TRBD2
V: TRBV27
size: .